The 5 T cell receptor beta chains below come from one sample, sequenced in a study of shared clonotypes between healthy human individuals. Method: immunoSEQ multiplex PCR; TCRdb's copy keeps in-frame clones and lacks some. The sample gives about 1.5 million clones, 95% to 99% of which show up once; about 0.4% is in the top ten. Sequenced: naive CD4+ T cells sorted from blood. Subset in this sample: CD45RA+ positively selected. The receptors here all came from a man younger than 45 in good health.

The chain links TRBV5-4 to TRBJ1-2, with D uncertain. Trimming removed 5 bases at V and 2 bases at J, with 10 bases between. The length of the CDR3 is 13 residues. Germline-derived CDR1 and CDR2 are SGHNT and YYREEE (reference sequence). CDR3 protein: CASRGSLNYGYTF. The CDR3 DNA reads TGTGCCAGCAGGGGCTCTCTAAACTATGGCTACACCTTC.

This clone is a singleton in its sample. The sample contains more than one DNA sequence encoding this CDR3. The V and J genes are TRBV5-1 and TRBJ1-5; D unresolved. The CDR3 consists of 13 residues. Germline V gene lookup returns CDR1 SGHRS and CDR2 YFSETQ. V lost 0 bases and J 3 bases, leaving 4 bases between the germline ends. The CDR3 region is CASSLGPNQPQHF. CDR3 bases: TGCGCCAGCAGCTTGGGACCCAATCAGCCCCAGCATTTT. The complete variable domain, with remaining parts taken from reference TRBV5-1 and TRBJ1-5, reads KAGVTQTPRYLIKTRGQQVTLSCSPISGHRSVSWYQQTPGQGLQFLFEYFSETQRNKGNFPGRFSGRQFSNSRSEMNVSTLELGDSALYLCASSLGPNQPQHFGDGTRLSIL.

This chain joins TRBV6-5 and TRBJ1-5, with unresolved D. CDR1 is MNHEY and CDR2 is SVGAGI in the germline V gene. CDR3 size: 15 residues. Trimming stripped 0 bases from V and 2 bases from J, with 8 bases between. The CDR3 reads CASSYSGRGNQPQHF. The CDR3 DNA is TGTGCCAGCAGTTACTCGGGTCGGGGCAATCAGCCCCAGCATTTT.

This clone was detected once. This chain connects TRBV5-4 to TRBJ1-1, with D perhaps TRBD1 (6 bases). V dropped 0 bases and J dropped 11 bases, with 11 bases sitting between them. Germline CDR1 reads SGHNT; CDR2 reads YYREEE (reference sequence). The CDR3 extends over 12 amino acids. The CDR3 region has the DNA TGTGCCAGCAGCTTGGACCGGGGGGCGGCTTTCTTT. It encodes CASSLDRGAAFF.

This clone was recorded once. The rearrangement links TRBV29-1 to TRBJ2-5; the D is unclear. V lost 4 bases and J lost 2, with 5 bases in between. Germline assignment: CDR1 SQVTM and CDR2 ANQGSEA. The CDR3 totals 11 residues. The CDR3 bases are TGCAGCGTTGCACCACAAGAGACCCAGTACTTC. This translates into CSVAPQETQYF.